This TCR beta chain comes out of a study of memory CD4+ T cells and cytomegalovirus serostatus. This clone was picked up one time. The repertoire was sequenced with immunoSEQ multiplex PCR; TCRdb's copy has only in-frame clones and lacks some. Of around 61,000 clones in the sample, 82% are singletons; the top ten hold 0.4%. The V gene's germline CDR1 is MNHEY and CDR2 SVGAGI. J lost 0 bases, V lost 6 bases, and 5 bases had no gene match. The CDR3 length is 15 residues. The sort gate was single viable CD3+CD4+CD8-CD45RO+ cells for memory CD4+ T cells. The specimen was memory CD4+ T cells from blood. The receptor comes from an adult in good health and CMV-seronegative. The chain has TRBV6-5 and TRBJ2-7, with TRBD1 matching over 10 bases. The CDR3 DNA follows: TGTGCCAGCAGCAAGACAGGGGGCGACTCCTACGAGCAGTACTTC. Its protein product is CASSKTGGDSYEQYF.